The 8 T cell receptor beta chains below come from one sample, sequenced in a study of cytomegalovirus exposure and HLA in healthy donors. 60 Vbeta and 13 Jbeta primers were used in PCR. Some clones are missing from TCRdb's copy, which holds only in-frame ones; the method was immunoSEQ multiplex PCR. The sample lists roughly 87,000 clones; approximately 75% were seen once. The sample consisted of PBMCs. The receptor source for this set is a man aged 60-69 years in good health and CMV-seronegative.

The genes are TRBV30 and TRBJ1-5; D possibly corresponds to TRBD1 (5 bases). V was trimmed by 1 base and J by 2 bases, leaving 9 bases between them. Germline V gene sequence: CDR1 GTSNPN, CDR2 SVGIG (reference sequence). This CDR3 contains 14 residues. This chain's CDR3 is CAWSGGGGNQPQHF. The CDR3 DNA sequence: TGTGCCTGGAGTGGGGGAGGGGGCAATCAGCCCCAGCATTTT.

The chain recombines TRBV9 with TRBJ1-2; D is ambiguous. Deletions cut 0 bases from V and 4 bases from J, with 7 bases between. Germline V gene lookup returns CDR1 SGDLS and CDR2 YYNGEE. The CDR3 is 13 amino acids. In DNA, the CDR3 is TGTGCCAGCAGCGTAGATGAGTCCTATGGCTACACCTTC. This gives the protein CASSVDESYGYTF.

This clone has a handful of counts. This rearrangement joins TRBV5-5 to TRBJ1-2; no definite D call. This CDR3 has 14 residues. CDR1 and CDR2 from the germline V gene are SGHKS and YYEKEE (reference sequence). V was cut by 3 bases and J by 0 bases, with 9 bases left in between. The CDR3 sequence: CASSYPGTNYGYTF. CDR3 nucleotide sequence: TGTGCCAGCAGCTACCCGGGGACTAACTATGGCTACACCTTC.

The chain joins TRBV10-3 to TRBJ2-3; 13 bases agree with TRBD2. This CDR3 spans 16 amino acids. Germline-derived CDR1 and CDR2 are ENHRY and SYGVKD. V shed 6 bases and J 3 bases; nucleotides not matched to a gene: 6. CDR3 region: CAIRPKTSGGTDTQYF. CDR3 sequence (DNA): TGTGCCATCAGACCCAAGACTAGCGGGGGGACAGATACGCAGTATTTT.

This rearrangement joins TRBV6-5 to TRBJ2-2; D ambiguous. This CDR3 region has 12 residues. Germline V gene data show CDR1 as MNHEY and CDR2 as SVGAGI. V lost 8 bases and J 1 base, leaving 5 bases between the germline ends. CDR3 sequence: CASCQNTGELFF. Written as DNA, the CDR3 is TGTGCCAGCTGTCAGAACACCGGGGAGCTGTTTTTT.

This sequence joins TRBV5-1 and TRBJ1-3, with 8 bases fitting TRBD1. Germline trimming cut 6 bases from V and 7 bases from J; bases unmatched to any gene: 12. Per germline, CDR1 SGHRS and CDR2 YFSETQ. This CDR3 has 15 amino acids. CDR3 loop: CASIPPSDRVNTIYF. The CDR3 DNA is TGCGCCAGCATTCCACCGTCGGACAGGGTGAACACCATATATTTT.

The chain joins TRBV4-1 to TRBJ2-1, with 14 bases identical to TRBD2. V shed 1 base and J 3 bases; nucleotides not matched to a gene: 5. The CDR3 has 18 amino acids. CDR1 MGHRA and CDR2 YSYEKL come from the germline V gene. CDR3 DNA: TGCGCCAGCAGCCAAGGGACTAGCGGGGGGTCTTTCTACAATGAGCAGTTCTTC. It yields the protein CASSQGTSGGSFYNEQFF.

The rearrangement joins TRBV6-1 to TRBJ1-1, with D tentatively TRBD1 (5 bases). CDR1 and CDR2 (germline): MNHNS, SASEGT. The CDR3 consists of 13 residues. The V end was cut by 3 bases, the J end by 3 bases, with 8 bases between. Here the CDR3 DNA reads TGTGCCAGCAGTGACGACAGCCACACTGAAGCTTTCTTT. Its translation: CASSDDSHTEAFF.